A single T cell receptor beta chain is shown here with its context. Antigen specificity is unknown. This sample is drawn from a study of cytomegalovirus exposure and HLA in healthy donors. Study observations and caveats: Several of the most significant clusters appeared, in a later analysis, to be linked to common viral pathogens.

The PCR contained 60 Vbeta and 13 Jbeta primers. Using immunoSEQ multiplex PCR, the repertoire was profiled, and TCRdb retains in-frame clones only, with some absent. The sample lists 150,000 to 200,000 clones, about two thirds occurring once. Sequenced material: PBMCs. This TCR was recovered from a man aged 25-45 years in good health and CMV-seropositive.

The CDR3 region is CASSLVGASYYNEQFF. The CDR3, as DNA: TGTGCCAGCAGCTTAGTGGGGGCCTCCTACTACAATGAGCAGTTCTTC. The V and J genes are TRBV7-6 and TRBJ2-1; D might be TRBD1 (6 bases). CDR1 and CDR2 from the germline V gene are SGHVS and FNYEAQ. The CDR3 has 16 amino acids. The V gene lost 1 base and the J gene lost 3 bases, with 13 bases spanning the gap.